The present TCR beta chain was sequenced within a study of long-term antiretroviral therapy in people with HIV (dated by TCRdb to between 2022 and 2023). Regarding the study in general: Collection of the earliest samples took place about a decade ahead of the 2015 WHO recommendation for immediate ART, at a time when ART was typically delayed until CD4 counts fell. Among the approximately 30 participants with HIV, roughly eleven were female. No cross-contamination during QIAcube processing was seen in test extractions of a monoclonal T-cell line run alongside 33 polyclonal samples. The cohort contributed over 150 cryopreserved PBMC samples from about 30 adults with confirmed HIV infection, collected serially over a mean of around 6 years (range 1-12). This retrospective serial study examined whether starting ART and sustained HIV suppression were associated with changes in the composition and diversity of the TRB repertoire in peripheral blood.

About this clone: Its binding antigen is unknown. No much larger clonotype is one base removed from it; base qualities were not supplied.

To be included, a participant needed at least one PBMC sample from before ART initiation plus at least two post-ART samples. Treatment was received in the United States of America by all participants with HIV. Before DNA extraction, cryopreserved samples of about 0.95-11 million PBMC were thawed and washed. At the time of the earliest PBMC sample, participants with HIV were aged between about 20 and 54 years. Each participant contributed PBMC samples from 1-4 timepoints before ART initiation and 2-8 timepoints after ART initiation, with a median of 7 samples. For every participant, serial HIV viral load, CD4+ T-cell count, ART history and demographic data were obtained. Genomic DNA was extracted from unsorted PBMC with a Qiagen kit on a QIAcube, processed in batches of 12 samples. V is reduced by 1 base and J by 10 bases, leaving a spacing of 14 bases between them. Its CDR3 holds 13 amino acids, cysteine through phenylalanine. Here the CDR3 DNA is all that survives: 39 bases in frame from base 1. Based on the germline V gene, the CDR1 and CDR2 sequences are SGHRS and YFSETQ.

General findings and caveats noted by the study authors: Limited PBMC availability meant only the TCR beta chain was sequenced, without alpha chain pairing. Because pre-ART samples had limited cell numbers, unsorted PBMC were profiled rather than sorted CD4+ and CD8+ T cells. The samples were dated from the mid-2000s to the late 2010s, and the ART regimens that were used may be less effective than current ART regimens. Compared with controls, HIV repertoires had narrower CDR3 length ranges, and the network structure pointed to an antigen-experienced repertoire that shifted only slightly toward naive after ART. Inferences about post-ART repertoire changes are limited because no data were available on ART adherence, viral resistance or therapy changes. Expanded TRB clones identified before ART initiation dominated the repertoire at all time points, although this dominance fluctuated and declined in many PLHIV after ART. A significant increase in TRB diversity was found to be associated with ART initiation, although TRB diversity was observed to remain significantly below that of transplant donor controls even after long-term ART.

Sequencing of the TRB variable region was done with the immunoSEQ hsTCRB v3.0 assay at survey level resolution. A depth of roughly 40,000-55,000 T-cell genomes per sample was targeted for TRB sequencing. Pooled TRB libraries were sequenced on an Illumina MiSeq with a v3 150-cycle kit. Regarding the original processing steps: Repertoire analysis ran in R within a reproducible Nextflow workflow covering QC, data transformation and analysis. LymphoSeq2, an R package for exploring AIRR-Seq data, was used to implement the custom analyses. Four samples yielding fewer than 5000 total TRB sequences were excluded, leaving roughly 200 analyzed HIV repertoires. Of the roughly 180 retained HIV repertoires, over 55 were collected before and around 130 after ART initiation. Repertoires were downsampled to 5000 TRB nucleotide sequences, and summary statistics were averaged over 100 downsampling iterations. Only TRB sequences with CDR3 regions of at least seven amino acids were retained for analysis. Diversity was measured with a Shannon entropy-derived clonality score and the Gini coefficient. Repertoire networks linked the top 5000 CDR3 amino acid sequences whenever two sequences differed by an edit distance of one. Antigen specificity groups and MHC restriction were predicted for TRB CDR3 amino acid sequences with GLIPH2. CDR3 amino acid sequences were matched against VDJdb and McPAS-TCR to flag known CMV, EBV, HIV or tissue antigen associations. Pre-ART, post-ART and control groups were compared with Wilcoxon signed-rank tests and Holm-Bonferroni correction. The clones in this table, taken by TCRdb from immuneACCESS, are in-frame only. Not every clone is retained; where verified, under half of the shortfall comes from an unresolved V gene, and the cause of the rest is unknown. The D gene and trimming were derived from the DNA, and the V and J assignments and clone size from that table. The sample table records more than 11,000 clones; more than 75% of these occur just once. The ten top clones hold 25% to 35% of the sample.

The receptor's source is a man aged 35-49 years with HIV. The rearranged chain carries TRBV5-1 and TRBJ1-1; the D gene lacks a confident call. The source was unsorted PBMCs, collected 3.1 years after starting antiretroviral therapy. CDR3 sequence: CASSLSQDGGAFF. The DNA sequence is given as TGCGCCAGCAGCTTGTCGCAGGACGGCGGAGCTTTCTTT.